This TCR beta chain was profiled in a study of T cell responses to AZD1222 COVID-19 vaccine. General observations from the study: Spike-wide vaccine-associated CD4 TCRs dominated at 160-218 and 743-854.

This clone came up once. No antigen is known for it. Generated by immunoSEQ multiplex PCR, the TCRdb table keeps only in-frame clones and is missing some. The sample lists 70,000 or so clones; around four fifths were seen once. The clonotype was recovered from an adult who received the AZD1222 COVID-19 vaccine. Here the sequenced sample was peripheral blood, taken 28 days after the second AZD1222 dose.

DNA of the CDR3: TGTGCCAGTAGTCAGAGAGCGGGGGGTCTCGAGCAGTACTTC. This translates into CASSQRAGGLEQYF. The chain links TRBV19 to TRBJ2-7; 9 bases fit TRBD2. This CDR3 contains 14 residues. Losses at the gene ends were 5 bases for V and 6 bases for J; bases not matched to a gene: 8. Germline loops: CDR1 LNHDA, CDR2 SQIVND (reference sequence).